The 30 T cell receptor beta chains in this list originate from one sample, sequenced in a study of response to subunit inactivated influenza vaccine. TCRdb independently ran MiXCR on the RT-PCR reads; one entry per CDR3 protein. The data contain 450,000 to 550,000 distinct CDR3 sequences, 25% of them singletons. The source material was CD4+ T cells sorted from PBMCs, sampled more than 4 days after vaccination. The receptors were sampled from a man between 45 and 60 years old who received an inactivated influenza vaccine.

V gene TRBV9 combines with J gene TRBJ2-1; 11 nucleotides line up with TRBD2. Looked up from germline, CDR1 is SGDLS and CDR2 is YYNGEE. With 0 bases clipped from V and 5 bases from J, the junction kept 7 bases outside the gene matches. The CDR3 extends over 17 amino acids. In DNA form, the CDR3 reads TGTGCCAGCAGCGTAGCCTTTCTGACTAGCGGGGACAATGAGCAGTTCTTC. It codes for CASSVAFLTSGDNEQFF.

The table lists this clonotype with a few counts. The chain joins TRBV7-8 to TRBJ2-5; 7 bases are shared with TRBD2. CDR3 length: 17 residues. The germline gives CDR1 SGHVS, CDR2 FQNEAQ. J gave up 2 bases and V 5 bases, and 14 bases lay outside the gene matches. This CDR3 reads CASSPLFSGGDQETQYF. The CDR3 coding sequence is TGTGCCAGCAGCCCCCTTTTTTCGGGAGGTGATCAAGAGACCCAGTACTTC. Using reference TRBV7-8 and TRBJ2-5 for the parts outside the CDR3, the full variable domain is GAGVSQSPRYKVAKRGQDVALRCDPISGHVSLFWYQQALGQGPEFLTYFQNEAQLDKSGLPSDRFFAERPEGSVSTLKIQRTQQEDSAVYLCASSPLFSGGDQETQYFGPGTRLLVL.

CDR3: CASRTSWGDGEAFF. The CDR3, as DNA: TGTGCCAGCAGAACTAGCTGGGGGGATGGTGAAGCTTTCTTT. The V gene is TRBV12-3 or TRBV12-4, the J gene TRBJ1-1, with D tentatively TRBD1 (5 bases). V was clipped by 6 bases and J by 7 bases, with 18 bases between them. The length of the CDR3 is 14 residues.

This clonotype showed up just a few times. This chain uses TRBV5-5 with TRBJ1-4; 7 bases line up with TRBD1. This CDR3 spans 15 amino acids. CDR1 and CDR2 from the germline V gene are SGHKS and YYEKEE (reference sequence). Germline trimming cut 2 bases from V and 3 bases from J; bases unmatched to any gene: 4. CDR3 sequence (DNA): TGTGCCAGCAGCTTAGGACAGGCCGCTAATGAAAAACTGTTTTTT. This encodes CASSLGQAANEKLFF.

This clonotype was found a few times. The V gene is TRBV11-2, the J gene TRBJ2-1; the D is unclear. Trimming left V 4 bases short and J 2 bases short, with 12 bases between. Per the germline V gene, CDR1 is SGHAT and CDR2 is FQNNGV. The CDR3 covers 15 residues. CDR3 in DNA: TGTGCCAGCAGCTCTACAGCCGGAGCCTACAATGAGCAGTTCTTC. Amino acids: CASSSTAGAYNEQFF.

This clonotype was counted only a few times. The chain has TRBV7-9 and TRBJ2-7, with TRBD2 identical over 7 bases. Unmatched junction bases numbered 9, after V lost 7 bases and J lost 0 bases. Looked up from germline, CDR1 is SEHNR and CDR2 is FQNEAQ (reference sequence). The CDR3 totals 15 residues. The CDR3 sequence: CASNPGRDRSYEQYF. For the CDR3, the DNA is TGTGCCAGCAACCCGGGGAGGGACCGCTCCTACGAGCAGTACTTC.

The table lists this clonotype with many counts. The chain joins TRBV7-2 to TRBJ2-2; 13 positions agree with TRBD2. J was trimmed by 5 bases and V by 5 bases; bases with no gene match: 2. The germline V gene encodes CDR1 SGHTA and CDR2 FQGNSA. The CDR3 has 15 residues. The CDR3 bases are TGTGCCAGCAGCCGGACTAGCGGGAGAACCGGGGAGCTGTTTTTT. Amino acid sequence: CASSRTSGRTGELFF.

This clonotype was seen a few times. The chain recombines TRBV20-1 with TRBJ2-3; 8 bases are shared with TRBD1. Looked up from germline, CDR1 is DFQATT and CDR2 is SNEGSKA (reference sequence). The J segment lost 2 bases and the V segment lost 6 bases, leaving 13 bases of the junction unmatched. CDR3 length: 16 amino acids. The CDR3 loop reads CSAIHSTGAITDTQYF. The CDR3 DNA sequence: TGCAGTGCCATCCACTCGACAGGGGCAATCACAGATACGCAGTATTTT.

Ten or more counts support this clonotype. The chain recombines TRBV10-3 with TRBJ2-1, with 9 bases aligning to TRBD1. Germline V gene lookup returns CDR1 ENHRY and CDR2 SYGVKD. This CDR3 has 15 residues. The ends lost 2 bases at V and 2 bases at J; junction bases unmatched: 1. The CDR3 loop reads CAISERDRAYNEQFF. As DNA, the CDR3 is TGTGCCATCAGTGAGAGGGACAGGGCCTACAATGAGCAGTTCTTC.

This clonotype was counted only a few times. CDR3 residues: CASNPLAGGLGELFF. CDR3 coding DNA: TGTGCCAGCAACCCTTTAGCGGGGGGGCTCGGGGAGCTGTTTTTT. The chain has TRBV12-3 or TRBV12-4 and TRBJ2-2, with 11 bases fitting TRBD2. V lost 7 bases to trimming and J lost 7 bases; unmatched junction nucleotides: 8. The CDR3 loop spans 15 amino acids.

The CDR3 spells CAISDSGNLAKNIQYF. The CDR3, as DNA: TGTGCCATCAGTGATTCGGGCAATTTAGCCAAAAACATTCAGTACTTC. V gene TRBV10-3 combines with J gene TRBJ2-4; D uncertain. This CDR3 spans 16 amino acids. V lost 3 bases, J lost 0 bases, and 12 bases lay in between. Germline V gives CDR1 ENHRY, CDR2 SYGVKD.

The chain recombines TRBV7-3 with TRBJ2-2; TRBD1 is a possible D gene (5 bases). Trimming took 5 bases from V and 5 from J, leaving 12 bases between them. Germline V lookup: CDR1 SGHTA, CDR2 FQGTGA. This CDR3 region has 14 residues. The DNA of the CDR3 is TGTGCCAGCAGCCCGATGGACACGACCGGGGAGCTGTTTTTT. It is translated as CASSPMDTTGELFF.

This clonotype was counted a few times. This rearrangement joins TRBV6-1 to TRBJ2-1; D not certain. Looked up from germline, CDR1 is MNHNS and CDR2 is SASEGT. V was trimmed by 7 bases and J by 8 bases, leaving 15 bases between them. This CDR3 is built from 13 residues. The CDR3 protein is CASTPPMGYEQFF. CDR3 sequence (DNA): TGTGCCAGCACCCCCCCGATGGGGTATGAGCAGTTCTTC.

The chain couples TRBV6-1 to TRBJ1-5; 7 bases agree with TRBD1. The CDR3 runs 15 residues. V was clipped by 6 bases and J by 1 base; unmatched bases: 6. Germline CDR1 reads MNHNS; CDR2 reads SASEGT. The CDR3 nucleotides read TGTGCCAGCAGCCGCGACAGGGTAAGCAATCAGCCCCAGCATTTT. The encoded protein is CASSRDRVSNQPQHF.

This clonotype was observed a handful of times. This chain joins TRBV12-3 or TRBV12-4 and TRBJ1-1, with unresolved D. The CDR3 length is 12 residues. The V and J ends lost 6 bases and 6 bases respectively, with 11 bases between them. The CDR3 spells CASRLPGAEAFF. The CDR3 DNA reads TGTGCCAGCAGGCTACCAGGCGCTGAAGCTTTCTTT.

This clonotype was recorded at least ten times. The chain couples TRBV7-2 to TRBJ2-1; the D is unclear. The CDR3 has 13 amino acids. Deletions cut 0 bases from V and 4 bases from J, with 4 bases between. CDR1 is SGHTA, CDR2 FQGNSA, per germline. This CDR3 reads CASSLARYNEQFF. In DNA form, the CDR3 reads TGTGCCAGCAGCTTAGCGCGTTACAATGAGCAGTTCTTC.

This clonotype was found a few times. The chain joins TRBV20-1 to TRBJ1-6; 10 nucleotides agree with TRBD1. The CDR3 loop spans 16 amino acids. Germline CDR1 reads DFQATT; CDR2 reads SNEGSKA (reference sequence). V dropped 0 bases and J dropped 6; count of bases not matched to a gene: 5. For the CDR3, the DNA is TGCAGTGCTAGAGATGGTGGGACAGGGGTTAATTCACCCCTCCACTTT. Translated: CSARDGGTGVNSPLHF.

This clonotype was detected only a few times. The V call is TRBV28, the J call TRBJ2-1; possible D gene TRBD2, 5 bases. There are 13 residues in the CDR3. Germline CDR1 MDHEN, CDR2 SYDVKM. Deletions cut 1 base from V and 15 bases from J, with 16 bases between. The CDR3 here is CASSLSRRGKGFF. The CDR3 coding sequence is TGTGCCAGCAGTTTATCGAGACGGGGAAAAGGGTTCTTC.

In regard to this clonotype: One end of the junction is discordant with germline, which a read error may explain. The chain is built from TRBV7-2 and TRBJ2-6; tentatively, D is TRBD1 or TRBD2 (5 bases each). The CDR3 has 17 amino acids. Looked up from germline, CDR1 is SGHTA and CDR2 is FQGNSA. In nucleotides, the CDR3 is TGTGCCAGCAGCTTAGGGCGTGCTAGCTCTGGGGCCAACGTCCTGAGTTTC. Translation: CASSLGRASSGANVLSF.

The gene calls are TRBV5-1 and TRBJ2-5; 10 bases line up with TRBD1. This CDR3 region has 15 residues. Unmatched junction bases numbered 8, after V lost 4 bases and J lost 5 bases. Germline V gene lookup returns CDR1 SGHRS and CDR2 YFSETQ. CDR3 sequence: CASSGETGGLETQYF. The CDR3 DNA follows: TGCGCCAGCAGCGGAGAGACAGGGGGCTTGGAGACCCAGTACTTC.

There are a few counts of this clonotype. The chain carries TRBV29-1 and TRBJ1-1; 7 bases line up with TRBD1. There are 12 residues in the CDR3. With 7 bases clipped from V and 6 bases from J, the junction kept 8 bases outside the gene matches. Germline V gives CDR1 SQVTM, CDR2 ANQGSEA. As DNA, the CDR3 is TGCAGCGCGCGAGGGGGCGCCCCTGAAGCTTTCTTT. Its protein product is CSARGGAPEAFF.

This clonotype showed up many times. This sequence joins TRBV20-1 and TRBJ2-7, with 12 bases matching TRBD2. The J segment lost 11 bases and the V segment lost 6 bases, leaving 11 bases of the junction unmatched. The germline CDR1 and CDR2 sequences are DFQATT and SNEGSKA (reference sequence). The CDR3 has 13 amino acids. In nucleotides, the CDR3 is TGCAGTGCGCCTAGACTAGCGGGGGACCTTGAGTACTTC. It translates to CSAPRLAGDLEYF.

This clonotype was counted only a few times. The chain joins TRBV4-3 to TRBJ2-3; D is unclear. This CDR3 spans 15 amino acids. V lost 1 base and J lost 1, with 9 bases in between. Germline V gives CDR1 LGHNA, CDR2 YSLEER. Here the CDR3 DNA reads TGCGCCAGCAGCCAAGTCCGGCTAGGCACAGATACGCAGTATTTT. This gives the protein CASSQVRLGTDTQYF.

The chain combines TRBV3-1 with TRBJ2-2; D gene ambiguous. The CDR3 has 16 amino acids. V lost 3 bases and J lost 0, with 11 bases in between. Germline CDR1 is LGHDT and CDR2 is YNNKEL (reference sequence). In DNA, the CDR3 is TGTGCCAGCAGCCAGAGAGAGCCTGCGAACACCGGGGAGCTGTTTTTT. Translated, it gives CASSQREPANTGELFF.

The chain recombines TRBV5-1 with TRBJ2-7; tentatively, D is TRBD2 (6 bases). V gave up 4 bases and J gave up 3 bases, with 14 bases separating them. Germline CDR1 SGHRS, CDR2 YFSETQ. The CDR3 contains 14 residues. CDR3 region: CASSLLGGIYEQYF. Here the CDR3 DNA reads TGCGCCAGCAGCCTGCTTGGGGGGATCTACGAGCAGTACTTC. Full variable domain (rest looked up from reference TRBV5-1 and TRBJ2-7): KAGVTQTPRYLIKTRGQQVTLSCSPISGHRSVSWYQQTPGQGLQFLFEYFSETQRNKGNFPGRFSGRQFSNSRSEMNVSTLELGDSALYLCASSLLGGIYEQYFGPGTRLTVT.

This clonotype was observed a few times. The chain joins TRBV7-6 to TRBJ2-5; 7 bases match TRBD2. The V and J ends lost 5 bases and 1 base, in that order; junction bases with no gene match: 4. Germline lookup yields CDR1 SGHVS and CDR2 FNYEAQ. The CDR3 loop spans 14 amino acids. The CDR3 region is CASSTGTTQETQYF. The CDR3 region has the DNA TGTGCCAGCAGCACTGGGACTACCCAAGAGACCCAGTACTTC.

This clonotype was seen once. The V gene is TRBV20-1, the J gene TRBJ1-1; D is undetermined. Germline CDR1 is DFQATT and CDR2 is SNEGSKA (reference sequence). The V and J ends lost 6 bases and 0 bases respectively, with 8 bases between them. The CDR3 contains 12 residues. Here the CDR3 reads CSAPTLNTEAFF. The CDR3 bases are TGCAGTGCCCCGACTCTGAACACTGAAGCTTTCTTT.

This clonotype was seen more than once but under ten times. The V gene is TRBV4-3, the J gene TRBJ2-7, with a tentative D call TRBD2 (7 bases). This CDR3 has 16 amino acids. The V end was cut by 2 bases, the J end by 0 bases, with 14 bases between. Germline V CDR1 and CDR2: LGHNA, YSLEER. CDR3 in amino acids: CASSQSLAGASYEQYF. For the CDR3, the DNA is TGCGCCAGCAGCCAATCCTTGGCGGGGGCCTCCTACGAGCAGTACTTC.

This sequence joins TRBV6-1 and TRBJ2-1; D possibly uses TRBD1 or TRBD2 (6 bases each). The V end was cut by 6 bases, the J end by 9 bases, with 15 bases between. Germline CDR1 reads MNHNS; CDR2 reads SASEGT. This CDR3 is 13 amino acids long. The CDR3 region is CASRASGAGEQFF. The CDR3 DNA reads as TGTGCCAGCAGGGCCTCGGGGGCGGGTGAGCAGTTCTTC.

CDR3 loop: CSAASGWQETQYF. CDR3 coding DNA: TGCAGTGCGGCTAGCGGATGGCAAGAGACCCAGTACTTC. The chain carries TRBV20-1 and TRBJ2-5; 7 nucleotides line up with TRBD2. With V trimmed by 6 bases and J by 2 bases, 6 bases remained unmatched. Per germline, CDR1 DFQATT and CDR2 SNEGSKA (reference sequence). This CDR3 is 13 amino acids long.